This T cell receptor (beta chain) was observed in a study of cytomegalovirus exposure and HLA in healthy donors. Study results and limitations: In an earlier analysis, about 87% or about 30%: the productive usage of most TCR beta V segments. An assumption of roughly uniform sequencing depth across donors underlay the presence/absence analyses.

It was with 60 Vbeta and 13 Jbeta primers that the PCR ran. TCRdb's table, derived via immunoSEQ multiplex PCR, lists solely in-frame clones and lacks some. The sample includes 250,000 to 350,000 clones, 80% to 90% of them seen just once. Comment on this clone: Its antigen is as yet unknown.

The CDR3 is 17 amino acids. The V and J genes are TRBV21-1 and TRBJ2-3; the DNA was not compared with TRBD2, the D call given in the table. TRBV21-1 is assigned pseudogene status. This clonotype originated in a man between 35 and 55 years old in good health and CMV-seropositive. The sample was PBMCs. CDR3 loop: CASSKERGLAGGKRQYF. CDR3 sequence (DNA): TGTGCCAGCAGCAAAGAAAGGGGACTAGCGGGAGGGAAAAGGCAGTATTTT.